This T cell receptor (beta chain) came from a study of T cells in localized non-small cell lung cancer (dated by TCRdb to 2020 to 2021). At the level of the whole study: The study examined T cell repertoires in hundreds of patients with early-stage NSCLC and compared tumors with uninvolved tumor-adjacent lungs. The cohort consisted of approximately 240 treatment-naive NSCLC patients whose localized lung tumors had been resected. NSCLC patients had a mean age of around 61 years, and 129 were male and over 85 female.

With respect to this clone: No cognate antigen has been identified for it. No base qualities exist here, and no much larger clone lies one base off it.

Summary of the overall study and its limitations: A median of 57 of the top 100 tumor clones were detected in paired uninvolved adjacent lung, and around 30 of these tumor clones were also found among the top 100 clones of the paired uninvolved adjacent lung. Because multi-region tumor sequencing was not performed, intratumor heterogeneity could not be ruled out. Longer overall survival was associated with higher T cell density in blood, whereas shorter survival was associated with higher clonality in adjacent lung. Uninvolved tumor-adjacent lung showed the highest T cell clonality, higher than tumor, which suggests more focused antigenic responses in the adjacent lung. Since the design was exploratory, TCR variables were selected using unadjusted p-values with no false-discovery rate correction.

V is cut by 0 bases and J by 5 bases, and the space between the germline ends is 10 bases. CDR1 and CDR2 (SGHVS, FQNEAQ) derive from the germline V gene. Its CDR3 holds 14 amino acids, cysteine through phenylalanine. Of all the DNA, just the CDR3 is kept, 42 bases in frame from base 1. The immunoSEQ Assay was used to sequence TCR beta CDR3 regions from DNA. The original methods were these. T cell density was computed as TCR beta template counts normalized to usable DNA estimated by amplifying housekeeping genes. Using the preseqR package, richness was estimated by extrapolating to 120,000 templates for tissue samples and 400,000 templates for PBMC samples. Clonality was taken to be one minus Pielou's evenness. Tissue-enriched TCRs were identified through differential abundance testing performed on productive amino-acid clonotypes, with a minimum total count of 5 and an alpha of 0.1. The Jaccard Index and the Morisita Overlap Index were used to measure repertoire overlap between compartments. GLIPH grouped TCR beta CDR3s together with public tetramer-defined viral CDR3s, and a viral motif had to include at least three viral sequences and show V-gene enrichment. TCRdb limited this immuneACCESS table to in-frame rearrangements with V and J called. A share of clones is missing; checked studies link under half to unresolved V genes, and the rest is unexplained. V and J calls and clone size are given by that table; D and trimming were obtained from the DNA. Present in this sample are 45,000 to 60,000 clones, 86% of which were seen just once. Approximately 5% of the sample lies in the top ten.

At diagnosis, tumor, uninvolved tumor-adjacent lung and peripheral blood were collected and then preserved as a mix of FFPE and fresh-frozen material. Blood samples were analyzed as peripheral blood mononuclear cells for TCR repertoire profiling. This receptor was obtained from a woman aged 35-70 years with stage I lung adenocarcinoma. The rearrangement joined TRBV7-8 to TRBJ2-5, with no confidently assigned D gene. Source: peripheral blood, taken before any cancer treatment. The nucleotide sequence reads TGTGCCAGCAGCTTAGCAATGGTTGGGGAGACCCAGTACTTC. This yields the protein CASSLAMVGETQYF. The full variable domain, with segments outside the CDR3 supplied by the reference TRBV7-8 and TRBJ2-5 proteins, appears as GAGVSQSPRYKVAKRGQDVALRCDPISGHVSLFWYQQALGQGPEFLTYFQNEAQLDKSGLPSDRFFAERPEGSVSTLKIQRTQQEDSAVYLCASSLAMVGETQYFGPGTRLLVL.